This entry is about one T cell receptor beta chain. Its antigen is undetermined. Trimming took 3 bases from V and 3 from J; bases not matched to a gene: 3. Germline loops: CDR1 SGHDN, CDR2 FVKESK. This CDR3 is built from 15 residues. The source of the sample is a study of cytomegalovirus exposure and HLA in healthy donors. Primers included in the PCR were 60 Vbeta and 13 Jbeta primers. Sequenced by immunoSEQ multiplex PCR; TCRdb stores in-frame clones only, minus some. This sample carries 90,000 to 120,000 clones, roughly 70% of them seen once, and the ten largest clones take around 9.9%. Whole-study findings and limits: It was taken for granted in presence/absence analyses that sequencing depth across donors was roughly uniform.

The sequenced sample was PBMCs. The TCR comes from a man between 40 and 49 years old in good health and CMV-seropositive. The V and J genes are TRBV14 and TRBJ2-2; 8 bases align to TRBD2. The DNA for the CDR3 is TGTGCCAGCAGCCACTTAGCGGGGTACACCGGGGAGCTGTTTTTT. This translates into CASSHLAGYTGELFF.